This T cell receptor beta chain is from a study of blood T cell repertoires in COVID-19. Looking at the study overall: Samples taken during acute and convalescent COVID-19 were collected in the United States, Italy and Spain. Sources were T cells, B-cell-depleted T cells, or PBMCs; the material itself was cDNA or gDNA.

Using immunoSEQ multiplex PCR, the repertoire was profiled, and TCRdb retains in-frame clones only, with some absent. Among about 120,000 clones, around 83% were seen once, and the ten largest hold 5.9%. V trimming: 6 bases; J trimming: 1 base; junction bases outside the gene matches: 5. The germline CDR1 and CDR2 sequences are MNHNY and SVGAGI (reference sequence). This CDR3 comprises 15 residues. Sequencing input: peripheral blood. The TCR comes from an elderly man with active or convalescent COVID-19. The rearrangement uses TRBV6-6 and TRBJ1-2, with TRBD1 identical over 10 bases. CDR3 sequence (DNA): TGTGCCAGCAGAGAGGACAGGGGGATTAACTATGGCTACACCTTC. This sequence encodes CASREDRGINYGYTF.